This T cell receptor (beta chain) is drawn from a study of blood T cell repertoires in COVID-19. Study as a whole: Italy, Spain and the United States were the sources of the convalescent and acute COVID-19 samples. The cDNA or gDNA used as material had been derived from T cells, B-cell-depleted T cells, or PBMCs.

Original handling: From reference gene primer amplification, estimates of nucleated cell counts were derived. TCRdb keeps only in-frame clones here, not all; method: immunoSEQ multiplex PCR. For V, J and clone size, that table is used; D and trimming come from the DNA. The sample contains more than 200,000 clones, 83% of which appear only once. The CDR3 consists of 14 residues. V gave up 8 bases and J gave up 2 bases; unmatched junction bases: 6. The germline V gene encodes CDR1 MDHEN and CDR2 SYDVKM. This rearrangement joins TRBV28 to TRBJ1-2; 9 bases match TRBD1. What was sequenced was peripheral blood. This clonotype was obtained from a woman aged 45-60 years with acute or convalescent COVID-19. CDR3 nucleotides: TGTGCCAGCGCTAGGGACAGGGCCAACTATGGCTACACCTTC. Its protein product is CASARDRANYGYTF.